Following are 2 T cell receptor beta chains from one sample sequenced in a study of CD8 T cells in Susac syndrome. RNA, at roughly 0.5 to 1 ug, was reverse transcribed with random hexamers. TCRdb itself ran the immunoSEQ multiplex PCR reads through MiXCR, one entry per CDR3 protein. The profile shows about 250,000 distinct CDR3 sequences, roughly 95% of them singletons. The sequencing sample was made of CD4+ T cells from PBMCs. These TCRs come from a human donor with multiple sclerosis.

The genes are TRBV15 and TRBJ2-7, with D possibly being TRBD1 (5 bases). The germline V gene has CDR1 LNHNV and CDR2 YYDKDF (reference sequence). The V end lost 0 bases, the J end lost 5 bases, and 8 bases lay between the germline ends. The CDR3 sequence is 13 residues long. CDR3 amino acids: CATSRDSRDEQYF. In DNA, the CDR3 is TGTGCCACCAGCAGAGATTCCAGGGACGAGCAGTACTTC.

In its sample, this clonotype was seen once. The V and J genes are TRBV6-1 and TRBJ1-5; the D is unclear. With 7 bases removed from V and 2 bases from J, the gap between germline ends came to 3 bases. The CDR3 has 11 amino acids. Per the germline V gene, CDR1 is MNHNS and CDR2 is SASEGT. In nucleotides, the CDR3 is TGTGCCAGCAAGGGCAATCAGCCCCAGCATTTT. Protein sequence: CASKGNQPQHF.